This TCR beta chain appears in the sequencing data of a study of post-analysis software for immune sequencing data. Study results and limitations: Strong co-clustering by F measure linked samples that shared a preparation batch. Controls' normalized Chao1 diversity significantly exceeded that of multiple sclerosis patients. TRBV5-6, TRBV5-1 and TRBV20-1 belonged to a set of about five TRBV segments that were more frequent in patients than controls.

Of note for this clonotype: What it binds is not known.

Built from TCR beta cDNA, the libraries had unique molecular identifiers in them. TCRdb reprocessed the PCR reads via MiXCR and lists one record per CDR3 protein. The sample yields approximately 690,000 distinct CDR3 sequences, approximately 60% seen once. Trimming removed 3 bases from V and 6 bases from J, with 12 bases in between. The CDR3 sequence is 14 residues long. The rearrangement joins TRBV12-3 or TRBV12-4 to TRBJ2-1, with D unresolved. This TCR was recovered from a girl aged 2 to 10 with multiple sclerosis. The sequenced sample consisted of blood. CDR3 sequence: CASSFRQRSNEQFF. The CDR3 DNA follows: TGTGCCAGCAGTTTTAGGCAACGTTCCAATGAGCAGTTCTTC.